This T cell receptor beta chain was sequenced in a study of cytomegalovirus exposure and HLA in healthy donors. Comments on this clone: Its antigen remains unidentified.

Study-wide findings and caveats: Likely technical artifact: a cluster of highly shared sequence variants. Later findings reportedly placed an Asian-associated ancestry cluster below the 666-donor mean for N-insertions. TCR beta V segments were, for the most part, productive about 87% or about 30% of the time in an earlier analysis. The study dropped some indistinguishable V segments, TRBV6-2 and TRBV6-3 among them.

The PCR used 60 Vbeta and 13 Jbeta primers. TCRdb keeps only in-frame clones here, not all; method: immunoSEQ multiplex PCR. This repertoire shows hundreds of thousands of clones, roughly 88% found once; its top ten account for about 0.77%. The CDR3 extends over 13 amino acids. CDR1 and CDR2 from the germline V gene are MGHRA and YSYEKL. Trimming cost V 4 bases and J 14 bases; bases outside gene matches: 8. The sequenced sample was PBMCs. The receptor was isolated from a boy aged 2-15 years in good health and CMV-seronegative. This chain uses TRBV4-1 with TRBJ2-3, with 11 positions matching TRBD2. As DNA, the CDR3 is TGCGCCAGCAGCCCCTCGACTAGCGGGAATACGTATTTT. Translation gives CASSPSTSGNTYF.